The 8 T cell receptor beta chains below come from one sample, sequenced in a study of blood T cell repertoires in COVID-19. TCRdb's copy holds only in-frame clones and misses some; the assay was immunoSEQ multiplex PCR. The data contain tens of thousands of clones, 86% of them singletons. The sequenced sample was peripheral blood. The origin of the receptors is a man aged 50 to 59 with active COVID-19.

V and J are TRBV10-2 and TRBJ2-7, with a weak D call TRBD2 (6 bases). V lost 6 bases and J 0 bases, leaving 15 bases between the germline ends. The CDR3 totals 15 residues. From germline, CDR1 is WSHSY and CDR2 SAAADI. The CDR3 DNA is TGCGCCAGCAGGGGAGGACTAAGAAGCTCCTACGAGCAGTACGTC. This gives the protein CASRGGLRSSYEQYV.

The rearrangement uses TRBV7-9 and TRBJ2-1, with 8 bases fitting TRBD2. The junction had 8 bases not matched to a gene; V was cut back by 4 bases and J by 6 bases. CDR1 is SEHNR and CDR2 is FQNEAQ in the germline V gene (reference sequence). CDR3 length: 15 residues. The CDR3 region has the DNA TGTGCCAGCAGCTACCACGGGGGGGCCGTCAATGAGCAGTTCTTC. Its protein is CASSYHGGAVNEQFF.

The count of this clone is one. The J gene is TRBJ2-3, the V gene TRBV2, with D uncertain. This CDR3 region has 14 residues. Germline V gene lookup returns CDR1 SNHLY and CDR2 FYNNEI. The V and J ends lost 3 bases and 3 bases respectively, with 10 bases between them. Here the CDR3 DNA reads TGTGCCAGCAGTGATGTCCGGGTAACAGATACGCAGTATTTT. Protein product: CASSDVRVTDTQYF.

The chain uses TRBV24-1 and TRBJ2-2; 9 nucleotides align to TRBD1. V shed 0 bases and J 7 bases; nucleotides not matched to a gene: 5. CDR3 length: 16 residues. Germline V gene data show CDR1 as KGHDR and CDR2 as SFDVKD. CDR3 loop: CATSDLGTGFDGELFF. The CDR3 region has the DNA TGTGCCACCAGTGATTTGGGGACAGGGTTCGACGGGGAGCTGTTTTTT.

The J gene is TRBJ2-1, the V gene TRBV6-1; D is unresolved. The germline CDR1 and CDR2 sequences are MNHNS and SASEGT. Trimming cost V 2 bases and J 0 bases, with 8 bases left between them. The CDR3 has 15 amino acids. The CDR3 here is CASSEQSVSYNEQFF. The DNA for the CDR3 is TGTGCCAGCAGTGAACAAAGCGTCTCCTACAATGAGCAGTTCTTC.

The J gene is TRBJ2-7, the V gene TRBV18, with D uncertain. The CDR3 is 13 amino acids. V lost 6 bases to trimming and J lost 4 bases, with 13 bases between them. Germline V lookup: CDR1 KGHSH, CDR2 LQKENI. CDR3 region: CASSRDTLYEQYF. CDR3 DNA: TGTGCCAGCTCCCGAGATACCCTTTACGAGCAGTACTTC.

The chain uses TRBV10-3 and TRBJ2-1, with a possible D match to TRBD1 (5 bases). The germline V gene has CDR1 ENHRY and CDR2 SYGVKD. This CDR3 region has 14 residues. V was pared by 7 bases and J by 0 bases, with 10 bases between. The CDR3 nucleotides are TGTGCCATCACTAGACAGCCCTCCTACAATGAGCAGTTCTTC. Protein: CAITRQPSYNEQFF.

In its sample, this clone was seen a few times. The chain has TRBV29-1 and TRBJ1-5, with 7 bases matching TRBD1. CDR3 length: 13 amino acids. Looked up from germline, CDR1 is SQVTM and CDR2 is ANQGSEA. Trimming cost V 6 bases and J 6 bases; bases outside gene matches: 8. The CDR3 sequence: CSVADRASQPQHF. The CDR3 region has the DNA TGCAGCGTCGCCGACAGGGCTTCTCAGCCCCAGCATTTT.